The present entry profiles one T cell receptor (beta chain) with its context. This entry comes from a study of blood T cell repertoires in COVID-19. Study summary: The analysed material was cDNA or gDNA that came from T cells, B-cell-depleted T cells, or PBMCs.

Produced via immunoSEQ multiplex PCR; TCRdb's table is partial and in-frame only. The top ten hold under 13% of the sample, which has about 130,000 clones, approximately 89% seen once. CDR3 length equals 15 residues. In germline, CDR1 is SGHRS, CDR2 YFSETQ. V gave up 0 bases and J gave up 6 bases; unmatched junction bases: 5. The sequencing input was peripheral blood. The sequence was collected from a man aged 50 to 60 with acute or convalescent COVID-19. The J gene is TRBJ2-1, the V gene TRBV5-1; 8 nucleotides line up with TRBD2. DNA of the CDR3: TGCGCCAGCAGCTTGGCGGGGGGGTCTTTCAATGAGCAGTTCTTC. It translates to CASSLAGGSFNEQFF.